The clone carrying this T cell receptor beta chain has a handful of counts. Antigen: not known. The data were produced by immunoSEQ multiplex PCR, yet TCRdb's version contains in-frame clones alone and is incomplete. The table shows about 110,000 clones, with over 75% occurring only once. The entry originates in a study of T cell responses to AZD1222 COVID-19 vaccine. Study-wide results and caveats: At baseline, just 6 or 7 AZD1222 recipients tested seropositive.

Germline V gene data show CDR1 as SGHAT and CDR2 as FQNNGV. V was clipped by 1 base and J by 6 bases, with 9 bases between them. CDR3 size: 13 residues. V gene TRBV11-2 combines with J gene TRBJ1-1; D is ambiguous. The sequence was collected from an adult in good health. The source was peripheral blood, collected on day 0 of AZD1222 vaccination. CDR3 protein: CASSLGGLAEAFF. The CDR3 nucleotides are TGTGCCAGCAGCTTAGGAGGCCTCGCTGAAGCTTTCTTT.